This entry features one T cell receptor beta chain sequence. These data are taken from a study of blood T cell repertoires in COVID-19. This CDR3 has 15 residues. Trimming took 6 bases from V and 0 from J, leaving 12 bases between them. Germline values: CDR1 MNHEY, CDR2 SVGAGI. For recovered donors of Cohort 3, there were two negative PCRs, clearance, or symptom resolution. In the authors' workflow: The assay estimated nucleated cells by amplifying reference gene primers. This table comes from immunoSEQ multiplex PCR, and its TCRdb copy is limited to in-frame clones, with some not included. V, J and clone size were drawn from that table, and D and trimming were deduced from the DNA. Here the sample spans 250,000 to 300,000 clones, roughly 89% being singletons.

The rearrangement links TRBV6-5 to TRBJ1-5, with a possible D match to TRBD1 (6 bases). The origin of this receptor is a woman aged 55-69 years who had recovered from COVID-19. The sequenced sample was PBMCs or T cells enriched from blood (not recorded which). DNA for the CDR3: TGTGCCAGCAGGGGGGCCGTTTATAGCAATCAGCCCCAGCATTTT. This translates into CASRGAVYSNQPQHF.